This T cell receptor (beta chain) was identified in a study of cytomegalovirus exposure and HLA in healthy donors. This CDR3 has 14 amino acids. Between the trimmed V and J ends, which lost 2 bases and 3 bases, there was a span of 10 bases. Germline V CDR1 and CDR2: SGHDT, YYEEEE. With 60 Vbeta and 13 Jbeta primers, the PCR was carried out. Repertoires were generated with immunoSEQ multiplex PCR, while TCRdb's copy carries only in-frame clones and drops some. The table for this sample gives some 75,000 clones. Input material: PBMCs. The TCR was taken from a man aged 40-50 years in good health and CMV-seronegative. The chain joins TRBV5-6 to TRBJ2-3; no firm D call. In nucleotides, the CDR3 is TGTGCCAGCAGCTTAATAAGACTGACAGATACGCAGTATTTT. Amino acids: CASSLIRLTDTQYF.